This T cell receptor beta chain was recovered during a study of shared clonotypes between healthy human individuals. Points from the study as a whole: Non-shared clonotypes displayed generation probabilities falling below those of clonotypes present in all four donors. Memory subsets generally showed lower estimated richness than naive subsets.

Positive CCR7 selection of CD45RO-negative cells yielded the naive CD8 cells, and terminally differentiated effector memory CD45RA+ cells were excluded. Produced via immunoSEQ multiplex PCR; TCRdb's table is partial and in-frame only. The sample yields roughly 810,000 clones, 90% to 97% seen once. This clone has more than one count but fewer than ten. Its antigen is unidentified. Trimming left V 0 bases short and J 1 base short, with 13 bases between. Germline CDR1 WSHSY, CDR2 SAAADI. CDR3 length: 16 residues. This receptor was taken from a man aged 25 to 40 in good health. The sample taken for sequencing was naive CD8+ T cells sorted from blood. The chain is built from TRBV10-2 and TRBJ2-7, with a possible D match to TRBD1 (7 bases). The CDR3 DNA is TGCGCCAGCAGTGAGTCGGCGGGACAGTCTTCCTACGAGCAGTACTTC. Translating it yields CASSESAGQSSYEQYF.